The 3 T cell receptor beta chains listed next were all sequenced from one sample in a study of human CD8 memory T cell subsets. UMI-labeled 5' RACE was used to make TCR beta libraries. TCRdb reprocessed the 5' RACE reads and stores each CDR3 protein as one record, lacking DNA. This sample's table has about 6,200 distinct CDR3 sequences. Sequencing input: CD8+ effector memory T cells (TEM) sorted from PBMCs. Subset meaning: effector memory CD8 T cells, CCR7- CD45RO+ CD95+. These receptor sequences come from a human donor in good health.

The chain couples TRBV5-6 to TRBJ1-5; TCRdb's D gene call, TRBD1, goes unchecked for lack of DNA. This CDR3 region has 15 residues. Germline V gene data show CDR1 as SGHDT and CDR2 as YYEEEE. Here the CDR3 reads CASSLGNRGSQPQHF.

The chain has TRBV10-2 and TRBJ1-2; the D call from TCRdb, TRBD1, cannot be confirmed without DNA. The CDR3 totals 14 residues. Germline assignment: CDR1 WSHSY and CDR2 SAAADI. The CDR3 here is CASSPLDKGYGYTF.

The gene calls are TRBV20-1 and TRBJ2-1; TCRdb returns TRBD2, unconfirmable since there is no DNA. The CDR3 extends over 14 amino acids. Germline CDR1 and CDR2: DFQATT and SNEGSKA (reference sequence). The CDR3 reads CSASEIAGGDEQFF.